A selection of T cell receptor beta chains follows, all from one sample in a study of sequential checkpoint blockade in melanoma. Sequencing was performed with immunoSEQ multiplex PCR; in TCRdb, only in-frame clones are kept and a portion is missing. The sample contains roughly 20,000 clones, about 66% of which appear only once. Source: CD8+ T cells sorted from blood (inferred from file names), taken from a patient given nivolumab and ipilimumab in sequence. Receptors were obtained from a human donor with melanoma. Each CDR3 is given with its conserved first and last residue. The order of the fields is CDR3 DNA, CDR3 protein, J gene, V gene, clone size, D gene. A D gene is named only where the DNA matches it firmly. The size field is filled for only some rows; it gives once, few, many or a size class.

TGTGCCAGCAGCCGGGTAGATACAGGTGAGCAGTTCTTC	CASSRVDTGEQFF	TRBJ2-1	TRBV13	NA	NA
TGTGCCAGCAGCCCCGGACTAGCGGCCTTCGTAGAGCAGTACTTC	CASSPGLAAFVEQYF	TRBJ2-7	TRBV11-2	NA	TRBD2
TGTGCCAGCACCGGGACAGGGGACTATGGCTACACCTTC	CASTGTGDYGYTF	TRBJ1-2	TRBV6-5	NA	TRBD1
TGTGCCAGCAGTTCGCGACAGGGTTGGGAGACCCAGTACTTC	CASSSRQGWETQYF	TRBJ2-5	TRBV6-5	few	TRBD1
TGTGCCAGCATTAGAGACAGCGCCTCAGGAAACACCATATATTTT	CASIRDSASGNTIYF	TRBJ1-3	TRBV6-5	large	NA
TGTGCCAGCAGTTTGAACGACTATGAGCAGTTCTTC	CASSLNDYEQFF	TRBJ2-1	TRBV27	NA	NA
TGTGCCAGCAGCTTATACTCGGGAGTTTCCTACGAGCAGTACTTC	CASSLYSGVSYEQYF	TRBJ2-7	TRBV7-2	few	NA
TGTGCTAGCAGCTTATCGTTGGGGGCCAACGTCCTGACTTTC	CASSLSLGANVLTF	TRBJ2-6	TRBV7-7	few	NA
TGTGCCAGCAGTATACTAGCCCAGCACAATGAGCAGTTCTTC	CASSILAQHNEQFF	TRBJ2-1	TRBV6-5	NA	NA
TGTGCCAGCAGTGAAAGGTTGGAGATTCCCTACGAGCAGTACTTC	CASSERLEIPYEQYF	TRBJ2-7	TRBV2	NA	NA
TGTGCCAGCAGACTACAGAACACCGGGGAGCTGTTTTTT	CASRLQNTGELFF	TRBJ2-2	TRBV7-6	NA	NA
TGCAGCGTTGAAGATCGGAGGGGAGGGGTTTCCTATGATACGCAGTATTTT	CSVEDRRGGVSYDTQYF	TRBJ2-3	TRBV29-1	NA	TRBD2
TGTGCCTGGAGTAATAACAGGAACAATGAGCAGTTCTTC	CAWSNNRNNEQFF	TRBJ2-1	TRBV30	NA	NA
TGTGCCACCAGCAGGGGCCCAAGAGGGGGGGATGAGCAGTTCTTC	CATSRGPRGGDEQFF	TRBJ2-1	TRBV15	NA	NA
TGTGCCAGCGGTACTAGCGGGGGGGCAGCCTACAATGAGCAGTTCTTC	CASGTSGGAAYNEQFF	TRBJ2-1	TRBV9	NA	TRBD2
TGTGCCACCCTCCATCGGACAGCGGGACTAGCGGGAGCCCCGACCTACAATGAGCAGTTCTTC	CATLHRTAGLAGAPTYNEQFF	TRBJ2-1	TRBV2	NA	TRBD2
TGTGCCAGCAGCCAGACCCGACTAGCGGGAGGCAACGAGCAGTACTTC	CASSQTRLAGGNEQYF	TRBJ2-7	TRBV4-2	NA	TRBD2
TGCGCCAGCAGCCAAGGGCCCCCGGGTTGGGAGCAGTTCTTC	CASSQGPPGWEQFF	TRBJ2-1	TRBV4-3	NA	NA
TGTGCCAGCACCCCTAATCTGGGGGGAGGCTACACCTTC	CASTPNLGGGYTF	TRBJ1-2	TRBV6-5	NA	NA
TGTGCCAGCAGCGTGGGAGGGGACGAGCAGTACTTC	CASSVGGDEQYF	TRBJ2-7	TRBV9	NA	TRBD2
TGTGCCAGCAGCCAAGCTAGCGGGAGACAAGGCACAGATACGCAGTATTTT	CASSQASGRQGTDTQYF	TRBJ2-3	TRBV14	NA	TRBD2
TGTGCCAGCCTTCAAGGGGGAGTTGCCGGGGAGCTGTTTTTT	CASLQGGVAGELFF	TRBJ2-2	TRBV25-1	NA	NA
TGTGCCAGCAGCGTAGTTCACGGGGAGCTGTTTTTT	CASSVVHGELFF	TRBJ2-2	TRBV9	few	NA
TGTGCCAGCTCACTTATCCGGGACAAAAGTGAAGCTTTCTTT	CASSLIRDKSEAFF	TRBJ1-1	TRBV18	NA	NA
TGTGCCAGCAGTGATCCAGGGGTTGTCCGTGAAAAACTGTTTTTT	CASSDPGVVREKLFF	TRBJ1-4	TRBV2	NA	NA
TGTGCCAGCAGTTTTCTACAGGGTGGGCAAGAGACCCAGTACTTC	CASSFLQGGQETQYF	TRBJ2-5	TRBV27	NA	NA
TGCAGCGTTGAGGGGACAGGGGACAGCTCCTACGAGCAGTACTTC	CSVEGTGDSSYEQYF	TRBJ2-7	TRBV29-1	NA	TRBD1
TGTGCCAGCAGCTTACCTCGGACTAGCGAGCCCACAGATACGCAGTATTTT	CASSLPRTSEPTDTQYF	TRBJ2-3	TRBV7-2	NA	TRBD2
TGCGCCAGCAGCCTAGAGGACAGGGTAGCCACCGGGGAGCTGTTTTTT	CASSLEDRVATGELFF	TRBJ2-2	TRBV4-1	few	TRBD1
TGTGCCAGCAGCGTAGCCGCAGCAGGCGATGGCTACACCTTC	CASSVAAAGDGYTF	TRBJ1-2	TRBV9	NA	NA
TGTGCCAGCAGCTCGACAGGGGGCTGGTATGGCTACACCTTC	CASSSTGGWYGYTF	TRBJ1-2	TRBV7-9	NA	TRBD1
TGTGCCAGCAGCTTAGGAGGGAATGGCTACACCTTC	CASSLGGNGYTF	TRBJ1-2	TRBV5-5	NA	NA
TGTGCCAGTAGTATAATTCCGGACTCCTCCACAGATACGCAGTATTTT	CASSIIPDSSTDTQYF	TRBJ2-3	TRBV19	few	NA
TGTGCCAGCAGCGCGGGGGCCATCAATGAGCAGTTCTTC	CASSAGAINEQFF	TRBJ2-1	TRBV27	NA	NA
TGTGCCAGCAGCGGGAACCCGGGACTAGCGGATACCGGCCCCGCAGATACGCAGTATTTT	CASSGNPGLADTGPADTQYF	TRBJ2-3	TRBV9	NA	TRBD2
TGCGCCAGCCAAGCCAAATTGGATGAAAAACTGTTTTTT	CASQAKLDEKLFF	TRBJ1-4	TRBV4-3	medium-sized	NA
TGTGCCAGCAGCGTCGACAGGGCCTCCTCCTACGAGCAGTACTTC	CASSVDRASSYEQYF	TRBJ2-7	TRBV5-6	NA	TRBD1
TGTGCCAGCAGCCGAGGGGGTGCTTCCGCTGAGACCCAGTACTTC	CASSRGGASAETQYF	TRBJ2-5	TRBV9	NA	NA
TGTGCCAGCAGTGACGAAAGGGGAGAGCAGTTCTTC	CASSDERGEQFF	TRBJ2-1	TRBV6-4	NA	NA
TGTGCCTGGAGTAGTTTAGCGGGAGACGAGCAGTACTTC	CAWSSLAGDEQYF	TRBJ2-7	TRBV30	medium-sized	TRBD2
TGTGCCAGCAGCCTGACAGAGCTACCCTACGAGCAGTACTTC	CASSLTELPYEQYF	TRBJ2-7	TRBV7-6	NA	NA
TGTGCCAGCAGCTTAGATAAAGTCTCTCAGGGCTACACCTTC	CASSLDKVSQGYTF	TRBJ1-2	TRBV11-2	NA	NA
TGTGCCAGCAGCCTCCGCGGGACTAGCGCGCACTACGAGCAGTACTTC	CASSLRGTSAHYEQYF	TRBJ2-7	TRBV5-5	few	TRBD2
TGCAGCGTTGAAGAAAATGGGGACAGGGGGTACTATGGCTACACCTTC	CSVEENGDRGYYGYTF	TRBJ1-2	TRBV29-1	NA	TRBD1
TGTGCCACCAGCAGGCGGACGGACGGGATGGGGGAGCAGTACTTC	CATSRRTDGMGEQYF	TRBJ2-7	TRBV15	NA	NA
TGTGCCAGCGCAATGGAGGGTTACCAGGCTAACTATGGCTACACCTTC	CASAMEGYQANYGYTF	TRBJ1-2	TRBV19	few	NA
TGCGCCAGCAGCTTGGGAGCTCAGGGGATGGATCTGGAGCAGTACTTC	CASSLGAQGMDLEQYF	TRBJ2-7	TRBV5-1	NA	NA